Listed below are T cell receptor beta chains from one sample, sequenced in a study of cytomegalovirus exposure and HLA in healthy donors. Sequencing was performed with immunoSEQ multiplex PCR; in TCRdb, only in-frame clones are kept and a portion is missing. The sample lists under 95,000 clones, about 76% occurring once. What was sequenced was PBMCs. The receptors stem from a woman aged 40 to 55 in good health and CMV-seropositive. The CDR3 runs from the conserved cysteine through the conserved F or W. Fields, in order: D gene, clone size, J gene, V gene, CDR3 DNA, CDR3 protein. The D gene is left open where the match is weak. Expanded clones are given a class, and other clones once, few, many or no size at all.

>-|-|TRBJ1-2|TRBV28
TGTGCCAGCGAAGGGACAACCTATGGCTACACCTTC
CASEGTTYGYTF
>-|few|TRBJ2-7|TRBV19
TGTGCCAGTAGTATAGACGGGGGCTCCTACGAGCAGTACTTC
CASSIDGGSYEQYF
>TRBD1|-|TRBJ2-7|TRBV6-6
TGTGCCAGCAACAGGGGCAGCTCCTACGAGCAGTACTTC
CASNRGSSYEQYF
>TRBD2|-|TRBJ2-1|TRBV2
TGTGCCAGCAGTCCGGTAGCGGGTTACAATGAGCAGTTCTTC
CASSPVAGYNEQFF
>-|-|TRBJ1-1|TRBV7-9
TGTGCCAGCAGCCGAAACCGGGACAAGAACACTGAAGCTTTCTTT
CASSRNRDKNTEAFF
>-|-|TRBJ1-1|TRBV2
TGTGCCAGCAGTGAACCCCCCACAGTTCCACAAGCTTTCTTT
CASSEPPTVPQAFF
>-|few|TRBJ2-7|TRBV4-3
TGCGCCAGCAGCCAAGATGTATCTAGCGTTGCCTACGAGCAGTACTTC
CASSQDVSSVAYEQYF
>TRBD2|-|TRBJ2-1|TRBV6-4
TGTGCCAGCAGTGACGGGGGGGCCTACAATGAGCAGTTCTTC
CASSDGGAYNEQFF
>TRBD1|-|TRBJ1-4|TRBV9
TGTGCCAGCAGCGTAAACAGGGGTGAAAAACTGTTTTTT
CASSVNRGEKLFF
>TRBD1|-|TRBJ2-6|TRBV5-1
TGCGCCAGCAGTCCGGGACAGGGTTTCTCTGGGGCCAACGTCCTGACTTTC
CASSPGQGFSGANVLTF
>TRBD1|-|TRBJ2-7|TRBV25-1
TGTGCCAGCCGACAGGGGGCCTTCGAGCAGTACTTC
CASRQGAFEQYF
>-|-|TRBJ2-5|TRBV29-1
TGCAGCGTCCACCCGGGGGGCGAGACCCAGTACTTC
CSVHPGGETQYF
>TRBD1|-|TRBJ1-2|TRBV5-4
TGTGCCAGCAGCTGGGACAGGGGGGATGGCTACACCTTC
CASSWDRGDGYTF
>-|-|TRBJ1-1|TRBV28
TGTGCCAGCAGTTCCGACAGGCCTCTGGATACTGAAGCTTTCTTT
CASSSDRPLDTEAFF
>TRBD2|-|TRBJ2-1|TRBV6-5
TGTGCCAGCAGTTACTCGGTAGCGGGGGGGCGAAATGAGCAGTTCTTC
CASSYSVAGGRNEQFF
>-|-|TRBJ1-5|TRBV30
TGTGCCTGGAGTTCGGGTGGCAATCAGCCCCAGCATTTT
CAWSSGGNQPQHF
>TRBD1|-|TRBJ2-5|TRBV2
TGTGCCAGCAGGCGGACAGGGAGAAGTGCGACCCAGTACTTC
CASRRTGRSATQYF
>TRBD1|-|TRBJ2-2|TRBV28
TGTGCCAGCAGCCTCAACAGGGGGCGAGTGCTGACCGGGGAGCTGTTTTTT
CASSLNRGRVLTGELFF
>-|-|TRBJ1-1|TRBV30
TGTGCCTGGAGCCGGGACTCAAACACTGAAGCTTTCTTT
CAWSRDSNTEAFF
>TRBD1|few|TRBJ1-5|TRBV27
TGTGCCAGCAGACCCGGACAGGGGAGGGATCAGCCCCAGCATTTT
CASRPGQGRDQPQHF
>-|-|TRBJ2-5|TRBV30
TGTGCCTGGACAGGAGGGGACCAAGAGACCCAGTACTTC
CAWTGGDQETQYF
>TRBD1|-|TRBJ2-2|TRBV30
TGTGCCTGGAGTTACGGACAGGGCTCCGGGGAGCTGTTTTTT
CAWSYGQGSGELFF
>TRBD2|-|TRBJ2-7|TRBV2
TGTGCCGTGACTAGCGGATTCTACGAGCAGTACTTC
CAVTSGFYEQYF
>TRBD2|-|TRBJ2-7|TRBV25-1
TGTGCCAGCAGTGACGGTGAGGGACTAGCAGATGGCGAGCAGTACTTC
CASSDGEGLADGEQYF
>-|-|TRBJ1-1|TRBV7-8
TGTGCCAGCAGCTTAGGGACAGCTAACACTGAAGCTTTCTTT
CASSLGTANTEAFF
>-|-|TRBJ2-7|TRBV9
TGTGCCAGCAGCCCAGCGGGTACCTCCTACGAGCAGTACTTC
CASSPAGTSYEQYF
>TRBD2|-|TRBJ2-5|TRBV5-1
TGCGCCAGCAGCTTGGCGGGGGGTCAAGAGACCCAGTACTTC
CASSLAGGQETQYF